Shown below are 2 T cell receptor beta chains from a single sample sequenced in a study of graft-versus-host responses after intestinal transplantation. TCRdb's table, derived via immunoSEQ multiplex PCR, lists solely in-frame clones and lacks some. Here the sample spans about 93,000 clones, approximately 80% being singletons. The antigens of these receptors remain unknown. Sequences were derived from unstimulated CD4+ T cells sorted from spleen or lymph node cells, sampled before intestinal transplant. The receptors were gathered from a human donor who received an intestinal transplant.

The gene calls are TRBV5-1 and TRBJ2-7; 11 nucleotides line up with TRBD2. The CDR3 spans 15 residues. The V and J ends lost 4 bases and 2 bases, in that order; junction bases with no gene match: 5. Per germline, CDR1 SGHRS and CDR2 YFSETQ. CDR3 nucleotide sequence: TGCGCCAGCAGCCATCTAGCGGGGGGACCCTACGAGCAGTACTTC. It translates to CASSHLAGGPYEQYF. Full variable domain (outside the CDR3, taken from reference TRBV5-1 and TRBJ2-7): KAGVTQTPRYLIKTRGQQVTLSCSPISGHRSVSWYQQTPGQGLQFLFEYFSETQRNKGNFPGRFSGRQFSNSRSEMNVSTLELGDSALYLCASSHLAGGPYEQYFGPGTRLTVT.

The chain has TRBV5-1 and TRBJ2-1; 9 bases fit TRBD1. The V segment lost 4 bases and the J segment 9 bases; nucleotides outside the gene matches: 14. CDR1 and CDR2 from the germline V gene are SGHRS and YFSETQ. This CDR3 is 16 amino acids long. In nucleotides, the CDR3 is TGCGCCAGCAGCGACCCCGAGGACAGGGGAGGCCGTGAGCAGTTCTTC. Its translation is CASSDPEDRGGREQFF. Looking up the rest from reference TRBV5-1 and TRBJ2-1 gives the full variable domain: KAGVTQTPRYLIKTRGQQVTLSCSPISGHRSVSWYQQTPGQGLQFLFEYFSETQRNKGNFPGRFSGRQFSNSRSEMNVSTLELGDSALYLCASSDPEDRGGREQFFGPGTRLTVL.